The clone carrying this T cell receptor (beta chain) occurred a few times. This sample was taken from a study of T-cell reconstitution after alpha-beta-depleted transplantation in children. Preparation of the TCRbeta library was carried out with unique molecular identifiers. One entry per CDR3 protein, called by TCRdb with MiXCR from the PCR reads. The table lists 250,000 to 300,000 distinct CDR3 sequences, 9.9% of them singletons. Germline CDR1 SGHRS, CDR2 YFSETQ. J was trimmed by 0 bases and V by 5 bases; bases with no gene match: 7. This CDR3 is built from 17 residues. The sample in question was PBMCs from the stem cell graft donor, obtained from the stem cell graft. The rearrangement joins TRBV5-1 to TRBJ2-2; 10 bases align to TRBD2. The TCR was taken from a human donor who donated a stem cell graft to a child with SCID. CDR3 in amino acids: CASSLGLAPTNTGELFF. Here the CDR3 DNA reads TGCGCCAGCAGTCTGGGACTAGCGCCGACGAACACCGGGGAGCTGTTTTTT.